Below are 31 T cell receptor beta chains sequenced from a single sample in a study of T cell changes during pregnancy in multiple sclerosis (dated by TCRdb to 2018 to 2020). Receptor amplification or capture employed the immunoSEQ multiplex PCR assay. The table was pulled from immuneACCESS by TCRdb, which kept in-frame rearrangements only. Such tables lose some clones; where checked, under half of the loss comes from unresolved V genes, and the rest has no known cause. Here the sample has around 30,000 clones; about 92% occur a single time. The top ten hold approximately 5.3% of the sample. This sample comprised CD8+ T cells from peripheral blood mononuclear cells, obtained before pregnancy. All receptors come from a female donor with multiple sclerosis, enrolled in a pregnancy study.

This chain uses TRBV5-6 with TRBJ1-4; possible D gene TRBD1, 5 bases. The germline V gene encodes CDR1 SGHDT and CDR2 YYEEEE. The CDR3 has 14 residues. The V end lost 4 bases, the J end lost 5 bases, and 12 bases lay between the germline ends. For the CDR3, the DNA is TGTGCCAGCAGCCGCGGGACGGAGAATGAAAAACTGTTTTTT. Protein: CASSRGTENEKLFF. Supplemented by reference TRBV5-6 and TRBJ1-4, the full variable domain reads DAGVTQSPTHLIKTRGQQVTLRCSPKSGHDTVSWYQQALGQGPQFIFQYYEEEERQRGNFPDRFSGHQFPNYSSELNVNALLLGDSALYLCASSRGTENEKLFFGSGTQLSVL.

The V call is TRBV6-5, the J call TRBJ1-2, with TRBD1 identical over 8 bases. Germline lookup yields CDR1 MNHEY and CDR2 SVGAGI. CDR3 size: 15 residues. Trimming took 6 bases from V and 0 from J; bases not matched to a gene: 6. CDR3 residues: CASSLDRGPNYGYTF. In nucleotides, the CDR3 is TGTGCCAGCAGCCTCGACAGGGGACCTAACTATGGCTACACCTTC.

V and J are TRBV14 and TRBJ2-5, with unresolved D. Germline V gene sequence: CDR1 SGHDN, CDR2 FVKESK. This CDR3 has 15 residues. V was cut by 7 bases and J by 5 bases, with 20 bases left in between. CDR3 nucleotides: TGTGCCAGCACACGAACTTCGAATCACTTGGAGACCCAGTACTTC. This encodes CASTRTSNHLETQYF.

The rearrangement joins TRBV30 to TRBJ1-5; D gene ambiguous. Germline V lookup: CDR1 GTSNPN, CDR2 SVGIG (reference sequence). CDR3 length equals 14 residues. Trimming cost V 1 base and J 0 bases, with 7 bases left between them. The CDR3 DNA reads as TGTGCCTGGAGTGAGACAAATAGCAATCAGCCCCAGCATTTT. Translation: CAWSETNSNQPQHF.

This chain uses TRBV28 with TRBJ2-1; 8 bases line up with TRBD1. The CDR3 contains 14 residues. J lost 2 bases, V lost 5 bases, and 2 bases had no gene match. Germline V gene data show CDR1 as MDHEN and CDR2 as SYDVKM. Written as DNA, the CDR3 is TGTGCCAGCAGTACAGGGGGACCCTACAATGAGCAGTTCTTC. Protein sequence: CASSTGGPYNEQFF.

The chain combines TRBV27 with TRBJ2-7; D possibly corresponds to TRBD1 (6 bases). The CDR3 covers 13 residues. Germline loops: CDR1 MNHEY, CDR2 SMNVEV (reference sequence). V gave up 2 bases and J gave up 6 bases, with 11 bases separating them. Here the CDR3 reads CASSLGGLTEQYF. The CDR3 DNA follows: TGTGCCAGCAGTTTAGGGGGCCTCACCGAGCAGTACTTC.

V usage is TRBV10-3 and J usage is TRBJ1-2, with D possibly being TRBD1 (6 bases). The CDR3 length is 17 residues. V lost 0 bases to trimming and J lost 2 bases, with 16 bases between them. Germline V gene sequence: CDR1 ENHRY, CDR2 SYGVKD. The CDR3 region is CAISESTGLGANYGYTF. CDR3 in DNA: TGTGCCATCAGTGAGTCGACAGGTTTAGGTGCAAACTATGGCTACACCTTC.

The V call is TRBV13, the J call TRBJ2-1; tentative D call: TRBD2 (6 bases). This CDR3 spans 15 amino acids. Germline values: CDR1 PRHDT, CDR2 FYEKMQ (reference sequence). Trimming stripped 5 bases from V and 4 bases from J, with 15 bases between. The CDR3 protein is CASSGVGGTYNEQFF. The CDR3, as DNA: TGTGCCAGCAGCGGGGTTGGGGGGACTTACAATGAGCAGTTCTTC.

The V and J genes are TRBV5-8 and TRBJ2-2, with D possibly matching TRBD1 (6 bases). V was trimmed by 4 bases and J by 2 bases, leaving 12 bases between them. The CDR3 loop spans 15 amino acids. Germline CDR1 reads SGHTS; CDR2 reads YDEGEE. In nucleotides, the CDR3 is TGTGCCAGCAGCCCAGGGGATTCCAACACCGGGGAGCTGTTTTTT. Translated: CASSPGDSNTGELFF.

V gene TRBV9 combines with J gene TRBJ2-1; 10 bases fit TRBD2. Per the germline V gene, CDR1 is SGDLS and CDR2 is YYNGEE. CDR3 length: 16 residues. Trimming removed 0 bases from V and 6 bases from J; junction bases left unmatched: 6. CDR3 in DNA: TGTGCCAGCAGCGTAGGGAGCGGGGGGGGAATCAATGAGCAGTTCTTC. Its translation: CASSVGSGGGINEQFF. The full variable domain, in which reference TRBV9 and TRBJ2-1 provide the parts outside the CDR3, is DSGVTQTPKHLITATGQRVTLRCSPRSGDLSVYWYQQSLDQGLQFLIQYYNGEERAKGNILERFSAQQFPDLHSELNLSSLELGDSALYFCASSVGSGGGINEQFFGPGTRLTVL.

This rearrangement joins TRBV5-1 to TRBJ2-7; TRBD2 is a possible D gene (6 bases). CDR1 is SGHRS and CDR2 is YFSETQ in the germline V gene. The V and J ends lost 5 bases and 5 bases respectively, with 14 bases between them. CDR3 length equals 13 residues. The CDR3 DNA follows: TGCGCCAGCAGAACCTCTTCGGGGGACGAGCAGTACTTC. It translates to CASRTSSGDEQYF.

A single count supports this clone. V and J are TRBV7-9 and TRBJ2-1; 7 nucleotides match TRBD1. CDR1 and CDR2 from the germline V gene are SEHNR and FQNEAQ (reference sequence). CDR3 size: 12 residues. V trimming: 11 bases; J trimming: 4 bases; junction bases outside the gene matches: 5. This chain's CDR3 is CAVDRAYNEQFF. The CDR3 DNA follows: TGTGCCGTTGACAGGGCTTACAATGAGCAGTTCTTC.

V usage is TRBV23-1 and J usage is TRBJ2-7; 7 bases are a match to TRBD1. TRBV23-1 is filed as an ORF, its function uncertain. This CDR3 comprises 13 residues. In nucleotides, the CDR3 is TGCGCAGTCAGGGGGTTTCATCCCTACGAGCAGTACTTC. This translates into CAVRGFHPYEQYF.

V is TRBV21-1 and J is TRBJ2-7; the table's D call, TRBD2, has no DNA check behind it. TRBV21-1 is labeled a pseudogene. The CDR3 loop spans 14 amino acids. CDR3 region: CASSGRPRDYEQYF. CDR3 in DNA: TGTGCCAGCAGCGGACGCCCCCGGGACTACGAGCAGTACTTC.

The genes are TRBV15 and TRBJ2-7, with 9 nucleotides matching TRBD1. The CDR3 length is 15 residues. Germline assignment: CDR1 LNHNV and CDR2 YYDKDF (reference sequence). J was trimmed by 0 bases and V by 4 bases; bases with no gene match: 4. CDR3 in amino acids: CATSTGTGSSYEQYF. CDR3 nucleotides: TGTGCCACCAGCACCGGGACAGGGAGCTCCTACGAGCAGTACTTC. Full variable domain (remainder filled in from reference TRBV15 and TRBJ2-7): DAMVIQNPRYQVTQFGKPVTLSCSQTLNHNVMYWYQQKSSQAPKLLFHYYDKDFNNEADTPDNFQSRRPNTSFCFLDIRSPGLGDTAMYLCATSTGTGSSYEQYFGPGTRLTVT.

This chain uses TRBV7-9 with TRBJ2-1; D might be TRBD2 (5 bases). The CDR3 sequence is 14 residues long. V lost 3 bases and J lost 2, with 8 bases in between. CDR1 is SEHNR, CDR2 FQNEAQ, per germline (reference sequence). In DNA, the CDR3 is TGTGCCAGCAGCTTCAGCGGAGCCTACAATGAGCAGTTCTTC. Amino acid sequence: CASSFSGAYNEQFF.

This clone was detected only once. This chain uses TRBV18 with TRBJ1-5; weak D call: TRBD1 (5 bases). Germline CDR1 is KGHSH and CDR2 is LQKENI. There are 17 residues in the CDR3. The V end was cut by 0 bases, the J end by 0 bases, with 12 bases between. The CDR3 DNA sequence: TGTGCCAGCTCACCACCGTCAGGGTGGCTTAGCAATCAGCCCCAGCATTTT. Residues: CASSPPSGWLSNQPQHF.

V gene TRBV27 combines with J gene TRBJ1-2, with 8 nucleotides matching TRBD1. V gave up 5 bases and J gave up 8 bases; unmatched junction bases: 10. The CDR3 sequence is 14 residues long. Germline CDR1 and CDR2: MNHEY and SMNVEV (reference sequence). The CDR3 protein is CASSLFQGARGYTF. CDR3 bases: TGTGCCAGCAGTCTATTTCAGGGGGCCCGGGGCTACACCTTC.

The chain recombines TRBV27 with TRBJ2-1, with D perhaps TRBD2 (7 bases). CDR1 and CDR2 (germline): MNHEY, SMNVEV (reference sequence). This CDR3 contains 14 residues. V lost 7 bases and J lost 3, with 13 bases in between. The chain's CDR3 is CASTLGGDYNEQFF. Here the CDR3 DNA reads TGTGCCAGCACCCTAGGGGGGGACTACAATGAGCAGTTCTTC.

The CDR3 sequence is CASSPTGLDTGELFF. CDR3 nucleotides: TGTGCCAGCAGTCCTACAGGGTTGGACACCGGGGAGCTGTTTTTT. The rearrangement uses TRBV6-4 and TRBJ2-2, with D perhaps TRBD1 (6 bases). From germline, CDR1 is MRHNA and CDR2 SNTAGT. The CDR3 consists of 15 residues. V lost 5 bases to trimming and J lost 3 bases, with 13 bases between them.

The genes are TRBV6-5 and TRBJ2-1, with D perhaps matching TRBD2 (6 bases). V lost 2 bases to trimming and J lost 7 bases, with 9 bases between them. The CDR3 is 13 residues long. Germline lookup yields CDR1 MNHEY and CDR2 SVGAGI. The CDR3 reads CASSYTGENEQFF. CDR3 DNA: TGTGCCAGCAGTTACACGGGGGAGAATGAGCAGTTCTTC.

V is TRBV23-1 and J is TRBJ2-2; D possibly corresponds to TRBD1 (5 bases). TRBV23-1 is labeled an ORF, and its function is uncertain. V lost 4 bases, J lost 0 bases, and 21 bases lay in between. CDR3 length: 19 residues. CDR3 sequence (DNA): TGCGCCAGCAGTCGGGGCCGTCTAACTTACTACGCGAACACCGGGGAGCTGTTTTTT. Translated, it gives CASSRGRLTYYANTGELFF.

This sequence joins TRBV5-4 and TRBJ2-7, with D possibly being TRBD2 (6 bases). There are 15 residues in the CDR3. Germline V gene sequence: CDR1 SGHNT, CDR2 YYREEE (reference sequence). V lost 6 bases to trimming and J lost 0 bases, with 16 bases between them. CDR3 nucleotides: TGTGCCAGCACCCAGATCGGGGGTAGCTCCTACGAGCAGTACTTC. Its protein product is CASTQIGGSSYEQYF. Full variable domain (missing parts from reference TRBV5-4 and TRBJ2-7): ETGVTQSPTHLIKTRGQQVTLRCSSQSGHNTVSWYQQALGQGPQFIFQYYREEENGRGNFPPRFSGLQFPNYSSELNVNALELDDSALYLCASTQIGGSSYEQYFGPGTRLTVT.

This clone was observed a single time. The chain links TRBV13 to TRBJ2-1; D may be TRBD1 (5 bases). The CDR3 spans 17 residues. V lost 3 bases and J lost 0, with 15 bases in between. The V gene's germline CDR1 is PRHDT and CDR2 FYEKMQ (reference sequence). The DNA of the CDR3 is TGTGCCAGCAGCTTTAGAAGACAGTCCAGCTCCTACAATGAGCAGTTCTTC. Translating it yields CASSFRRQSSSYNEQFF.

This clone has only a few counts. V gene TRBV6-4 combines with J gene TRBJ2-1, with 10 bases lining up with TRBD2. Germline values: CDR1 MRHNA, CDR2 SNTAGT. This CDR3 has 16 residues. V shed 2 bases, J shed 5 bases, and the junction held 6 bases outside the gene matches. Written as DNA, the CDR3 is TGTGCCAGCAGTGACAATATAGCGGGAGGCCACAATGAGCAGTTCTTC. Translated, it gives CASSDNIAGGHNEQFF.

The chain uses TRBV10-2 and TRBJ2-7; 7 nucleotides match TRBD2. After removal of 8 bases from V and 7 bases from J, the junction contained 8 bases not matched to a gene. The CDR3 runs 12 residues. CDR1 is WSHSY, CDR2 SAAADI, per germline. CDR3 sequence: CASGGGGLEQYF. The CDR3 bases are TGCGCCAGCGGGGGGGGAGGGCTTGAGCAGTACTTC.

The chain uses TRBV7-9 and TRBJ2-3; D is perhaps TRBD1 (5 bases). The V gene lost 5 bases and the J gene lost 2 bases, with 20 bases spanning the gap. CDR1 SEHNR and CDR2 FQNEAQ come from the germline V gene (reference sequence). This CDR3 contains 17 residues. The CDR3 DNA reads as TGTGCCAGCAGCCACCTTCAGGGTCGGGTCTACACAGATACGCAGTATTTT. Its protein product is CASSHLQGRVYTDTQYF.

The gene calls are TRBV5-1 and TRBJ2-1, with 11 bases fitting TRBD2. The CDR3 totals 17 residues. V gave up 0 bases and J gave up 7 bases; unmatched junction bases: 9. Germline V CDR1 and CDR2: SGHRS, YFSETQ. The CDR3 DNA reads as TGCGCCAGCAGCTTGGCACGTCTAGCGGGGGGCGGGAATGAGCAGTTCTTC. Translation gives CASSLARLAGGGNEQFF.

CDR3 DNA sequence: TGTGCCAGCAGTCCTGGGGGGAGGCCCCAGCATTTT. Encoded protein: CASSPGGRPQHF. This rearrangement joins TRBV27 to TRBJ1-5; tentatively, D is TRBD1 (5 bases). The V gene lost 5 bases and the J gene lost 9 bases, with 11 bases spanning the gap. The CDR3 extends over 12 amino acids. Germline V gene sequence: CDR1 MNHEY, CDR2 SMNVEV (reference sequence).

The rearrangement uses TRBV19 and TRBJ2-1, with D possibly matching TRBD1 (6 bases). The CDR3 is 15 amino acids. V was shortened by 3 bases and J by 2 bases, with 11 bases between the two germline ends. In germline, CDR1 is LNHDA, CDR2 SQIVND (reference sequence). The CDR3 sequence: CASSIRGGTYNEQFF. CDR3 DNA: TGTGCCAGTAGTATCAGGGGTGGCACCTACAATGAGCAGTTCTTC.

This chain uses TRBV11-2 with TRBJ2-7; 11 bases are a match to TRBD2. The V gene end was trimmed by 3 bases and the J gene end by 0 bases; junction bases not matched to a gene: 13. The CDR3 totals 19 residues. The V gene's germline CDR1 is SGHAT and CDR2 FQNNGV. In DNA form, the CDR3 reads TGTGCCAGCAGCTTGGCCGGGACTAGCGGCGCCACCAGCTCCTACGAGCAGTACTTC. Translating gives CASSLAGTSGATSSYEQYF.